The text below deals with one T cell receptor beta chain. The junction shows a germline mismatch at one end, possibly a read error. The sample is drawn from a study of cytomegalovirus exposure and HLA in healthy donors. The assay was immunoSEQ multiplex PCR, and TCRdb's table has in-frame clones only and misses some. The data hold 190,000 or so clones, with approximately 83% observed a single time. This TCR was recovered from a woman between 18 and 30 years old in good health and CMV-seropositive. Sequencing used PBMCs.

CDR3 protein: CSSRVATEAFF. In DNA form, the CDR3 reads TGCAGTTCTAGAGTAGCCACTGAAGCTTTCTTT. J is TRBJ1-1 and V is TRBV20-1; no definite D call. The germline V gene encodes CDR1 DFQATT and CDR2 SNEGSKA (reference sequence). This CDR3 region has 11 residues.